The sequence of this T cell receptor (beta chain) was determined in a study of control samples from healthy donors and cancer patients. Assay used: immunoSEQ multiplex PCR; TCRdb lists only in-frame clones, some missing. The sample shows tens of thousands of clones, about 94% of them seen only once. Deletions cut 5 bases from V and 7 bases from J, with 12 bases between. The V gene's germline CDR1 is SGHVS and CDR2 FNYEAQ. The CDR3 sequence is 13 residues long. V is TRBV7-6 and J is TRBJ2-1; a weak D match, TRBD2 (6 bases). The receptor's source is a woman aged 30 to 39 in good health. Sequencing input: blood. The CDR3 DNA reads TGTGCCAGCAGCCGGCTAGCGAAGAATGAGCAGTTCTTC. Residues: CASSRLAKNEQFF.